This T cell receptor beta chain appears in the sequencing data of a study of blood T cell repertoires in COVID-19. Authors' analysis steps: Amplification from reference gene primers served as the basis for estimated nucleated cell counts. Using immunoSEQ multiplex PCR, the repertoire was profiled, and TCRdb retains in-frame clones only, with some absent. V, J and clone size reflect that table, while D and trimming were determined from the DNA. The repertoire has 100,000 to 150,000 clones, approximately 80% of them found once; the top ten carry 3.8%. This clone was counted only a few times. This CDR3 region has 14 residues. V lost 0 bases and J 8 bases, leaving 11 bases between the germline ends. Germline V gene sequence: CDR1 SGHRS, CDR2 YFSETQ.

The chain joins TRBV5-1 to TRBJ2-2; D is possibly TRBD1 (6 bases). The specimen sequenced was peripheral blood. The receptor was derived from a woman aged 45-65 years with acute or convalescent COVID-19. CDR3 sequence: CASSLEGQRGELFF. CDR3 nucleotide sequence: TGCGCCAGCAGCTTGGAAGGACAGCGAGGGGAGCTGTTTTTT.